This TCR beta chain was captured in a study of blood T cells in healthy people across ages (dated by TCRdb to between 2014 and 2017). For the study in its entirety: Template switching captured roughly one uniquely barcoded TCR beta cDNA molecule per two T cells in model experiments. Using deep sequencing normalized with unique cDNA molecular identifiers, the study measured how TCR beta repertoire diversity changes with age. The donors were split into four age groups: young (average approximately 16 years), middle-aged (over 35), aged (approximately 60) and long-lived (approximately 80). Donors of different ages were randomly distributed across sequencing lanes to avoid experimental bias. Using the same blood draw, the study looked at two additional independent replicas of 1 million unique cDNA reads for two donors, one aged 18 to 30 and the other aged 80 or older.

CDR1 and CDR2, looked up from the germline V gene, are MGHRA and YSYEKL. The CDR3 starts with the cysteine, ends with the phenylalanine, and has 14 residues. The CDR3 DNA has 42 bases and is translated from base 1. Between the V and J ends, shortened by 4 bases and 1 base respectively, the junction contains 10 bases. This clonotype was recorded many times. The antigen it binds to is not known. No much larger clonotype is one base removed from it; base qualities were not supplied. The donors were 40 or so Caucasian individuals from Russia, aged 6 to 90 years, who were systemically healthy. Each donor gave ten milliliters of peripheral blood, collected into EDTA-treated Vacutainer tubes. PBMCs were isolated by Ficoll-Paque density-gradient centrifugation, with at least 6 million obtained per sample. Total RNA was extracted from PBMCs with Trizol reagent, with at least 6 micrograms obtained per sample. For every donor, an aliquot of PBMCs went through flow cytometry to measure the percentages of naive CD45RAhigh/CD27high T cells.

Beyond this particular receptor, the publication reports: As age increased, observed TCR beta diversity per million T cells dropped in a roughly linear way, and a significant reduction was already evident by age 40. Observed TCR beta diversity correlated strongly with the percentage of naive T cells measured by flow cytometry. Conclusive comparison of naive and antigen-experienced compartments was prevented by the profiling of bulk unsorted PBMCs. Donor CMV infection status was unknown, potentially confounding age-related changes in expanded clonotypes. Compared with the aged group, the long-lived group had more naive CD4+ T cells, fewer expanded clones and increased TCR diversity, a pattern suggesting age selection. Total diversity estimates from one million sequenced T cells were considered lower bounds and underestimates.

Library preparation used 5' RACE. Sequencing used an Illumina HiSeq 2500. A second 7 to 11 cycle PCR used a sample-barcoded 5' primer and a J-beta primer mix. A template-switch 5' adaptor carrying 12 random nucleotides introduced a unique molecular identifier onto each TCR beta cDNA molecule. At least 2.5 million CDR3-containing paired-end reads were obtained from each sample. The Mint cDNA synthesis kit, primed by a TRBC-specific oligonucleotide, was used to synthesize first-strand cDNA from all RNA. After uracil-DNA glycosylase treatment, a first 18-cycle PCR used universal primers M1SS and BC2_uni_R on all cDNA. The authors' analysis ran thus. For normalization, 1 million high-quality reads, each with a distinct molecular identifier, were randomly selected from each sample. Instead of being binned into consensus sequences, reads that shared molecular identifiers were thrown out. MiTCR, with a Q25 quality threshold and the strictest error-elimination algorithm, was used for CDR3 identification, clonotype clustering and error correction. A nonparametric unseen species model with Euler transformation was used to estimate a lower bound on total TCR beta diversity. The public sequencing data were trimmed at Q25 with fastp and processed into clonotypes with MiXCR by TCRdb, which kept only in-frame beta chains. Rows merge per CDR3 protein into single entries with the most common DNA and genes. The V and J calls come from TCRdb's annotation, not from the publication. The sample includes around 650,000 distinct CDR3 sequences, with approximately 31% observed a single time. Of the sample, just over 15% is held by the ten largest clones.

The sequence was obtained from a woman older than 75 in good health. Donor details come from another sample of the same person, matched by shared clones. Sequencing was performed on blood. The rearrangement combines TRBV4-1 with TRBJ1-1; the D gene remains uncertain. The DNA is as follows: TGCGCCAGCAGCCGTGATTTGGGGAACACTGAAGCTTTCTTT. Translation gives CASSRDLGNTEAFF.